One sample yielded the 26 T cell receptor beta chains listed below, sequenced in a study of T cells after posttransplantation cyclophosphamide. Assay used: immunoSEQ multiplex PCR; TCRdb lists only in-frame clones, some missing. This table has roughly 4,800 clones, more than 60% appearing once. The sequenced sample consisted of memory CD8+ T cells sorted from blood. The source is a woman aged 60-75 years in good health, CMV-negative, and a related stem cell transplant donor.

The chain couples TRBV28 to TRBJ1-1; D is unclear. Per the germline V gene, CDR1 is MDHEN and CDR2 is SYDVKM. Trimming removed 1 base from V and 7 bases from J, with 13 bases in between. This CDR3 region has 14 residues. The CDR3 sequence: CASSLSAVPNEAFF. The CDR3 DNA sequence: TGTGCCAGCAGTTTATCGGCGGTTCCAAATGAAGCTTTCTTT.

This rearrangement joins TRBV13 to TRBJ1-1; tentative D call: TRBD1 (6 bases). The CDR3 is made up of 14 amino acids. Germline V gene data show CDR1 as PRHDT and CDR2 as FYEKMQ (reference sequence). The germline V and J ends were trimmed by 2 bases and 4 bases, with 11 bases remaining between them. DNA of the CDR3: TGTGCCAGCAGCTTACAGGGGTTCGGCACTGAAGCTTTCTTT. Protein sequence: CASSLQGFGTEAFF.

The chain employs TRBV7-3 and TRBJ1-3; 9 nucleotides match TRBD1. Trimming at V came to 1 base and at J to 6 bases, leaving 10 bases not matched to a gene. The length of the CDR3 is 17 residues. The germline CDR1 and CDR2 sequences are SGHTA and FQGTGA. CDR3 nucleotides: TGTGCCAGCAGCTTAAGCCCCATGGGACAGGGCCCAAACACCATATATTTT. It specifies CASSLSPMGQGPNTIYF.

The chain employs TRBV7-9 and TRBJ2-1, with D unclear. CDR1 and CDR2 from the germline V gene are SEHNR and FQNEAQ (reference sequence). Between the trimmed V and J ends, which lost 5 bases and 0 bases, there was a span of 5 bases. The CDR3 is made up of 13 amino acids. The CDR3 protein is CASSKSSYNEQFF. The CDR3 nucleotides are TGTGCCAGCAGCAAGAGCTCCTACAATGAGCAGTTCTTC.

In regard to this clone: Mismatch with germline at one junction end may stem from a read error. This chain joins TRBV6-6 and TRBJ1-2; D is unclear. CDR1 is MNHNY and CDR2 is SVGAGI in the germline V gene (reference sequence). This CDR3 has 9 amino acids. The CDR3 protein is CASSPRGRF. The CDR3 DNA sequence: TGTGCCAGCAGTCCCCGAGGCCGCTTC.

Regarding this clone: Other DNA sequences in this specimen translate into the identical CDR3. This rearrangement joins TRBV11-2 to TRBJ1-1; D possibly corresponds to TRBD1 (5 bases). Germline values: CDR1 SGHAT, CDR2 FQNNGV. The CDR3 runs 13 residues. V lost 7 bases, J lost 2 bases, and 11 bases lay in between. CDR3: CASIDRQNTEAFF. The CDR3 DNA is TGTGCCAGCATCGACAGACAAAACACTGAAGCTTTCTTT.

Judged by abundance, this clone is medium-sized (0.01 to 0.1%). The chain carries TRBV10-3 and TRBJ1-2; no reliable D call. The V end lost 0 bases, the J end lost 5 bases, and 13 bases lay between the germline ends. CDR1 is ENHRY and CDR2 is SYGVKD in the germline V gene. The CDR3 sequence is 15 residues long. CDR3 amino acids: CAISESAGSGYGYTF. Written as DNA, the CDR3 is TGTGCCATCAGTGAGTCGGCGGGGAGTGGGTATGGCTACACCTTC.

The rearrangement links TRBV29-1 to TRBJ2-7; D not certain. This CDR3 has 13 residues. V gave up 5 bases and J gave up 0 bases, with 11 bases separating them. Germline V gives CDR1 SQVTM, CDR2 ANQGSEA. In DNA, the CDR3 is TGCAGCGTTCTAACGAGGAGCTCCTACGAGCAGTACTTC. It translates to CSVLTRSSYEQYF.

The chain recombines TRBV7-9 with TRBJ2-7, with 10 bases lining up with TRBD1. Trimming at V came to 4 bases and at J to 4 bases, leaving 13 bases not matched to a gene. The germline V gene encodes CDR1 SEHNR and CDR2 FQNEAQ (reference sequence). The length of the CDR3 is 17 residues. CDR3 nucleotides: TGTGCCAGCAGCTCCACCGGGACAGGGGCGTTGATTTACGAGCAGTACTTC. The encoded protein is CASSSTGTGALIYEQYF.

This chain uses TRBV4-1 with TRBJ2-7, with TRBD1 identical over 12 bases. The CDR3 has 16 residues. J lost 5 bases, V lost 2 bases, and 7 bases had no gene match. CDR1 is MGHRA and CDR2 is YSYEKL in the germline V gene. CDR3 sequence (DNA): TGCGCCAGCAGCCAACTCCCGGGACAGGGGGCTAACGAGCAGTACTTC. It translates to CASSQLPGQGANEQYF.

This clone has just one count. The chain recombines TRBV6-5 with TRBJ1-2; D is perhaps TRBD1 (5 bases). V shed 7 bases and J shed 8 bases, with 14 bases lying between them. The V gene's germline CDR1 is MNHEY and CDR2 SVGAGI. CDR3 length: 12 residues. The CDR3 bases are TGTGCCAGCACCGGAGGGGTAGACGGCTACACCTTC. Translating gives CASTGGVDGYTF.

The chain joins TRBV2 to TRBJ2-7; D perhaps matches TRBD1 (6 bases). This CDR3 is built from 12 residues. Germline CDR1 SNHLY, CDR2 FYNNEI. V was cut by 0 bases and J by 6 bases, with 6 bases left in between. DNA of the CDR3: TGTGCCAGCAGTGAAGCAGGGGGCGAGCAGTACTTC. Its protein product is CASSEAGGEQYF.

The J gene is TRBJ1-1, the V gene TRBV7-6; D remains ambiguous. The CDR3 contains 13 residues. V dropped 6 bases and J dropped 3 bases, with 11 bases sitting between them. In germline, CDR1 is SGHVS, CDR2 FNYEAQ. CDR3 nucleotide sequence: TGTGCCAGCAGGCGGGCGGGTGACACTGAAGCTTTCTTT. This codes for CASRRAGDTEAFF.

This clone was detected only a few times. The gene calls are TRBV5-8 and TRBJ2-7, with unresolved D. V was trimmed by 2 bases and J by 1 base, leaving 7 bases between them. The CDR3 sequence is 13 residues long. CDR1 and CDR2 (germline): SGHTS, YDEGEE. CDR3 coding DNA: TGTGCCAGCAGCTTAGTGACTTCCTACGAGCAGTACTTC. This translates into CASSLVTSYEQYF.

The count of this clone is one. This chain links TRBV12-1 with TRBJ2-3; the table calls TRBD2, which could not be checked here. TRBV12-1 is a pseudogene. The CDR3 spans 11 residues. CDR3 protein: CASSLTDTQYF. The CDR3 coding sequence is TGTGCCAGCAGCCTAACAGATACGCAGTATTTT.

The chain has TRBV27 and TRBJ2-1; TRBD2 matches at 11 bases. The CDR3 covers 12 residues. The germline V gene encodes CDR1 MNHEY and CDR2 SMNVEV (reference sequence). V lost 7 bases, J lost 7 bases, and 0 bases stayed unmatched. The CDR3 bases are TGTGCCAGCACTAGCGGGAGGAATGAGCAGTTCTTC. Its protein product is CASTSGRNEQFF.

The chain is built from TRBV5-5 and TRBJ1-1; 10 nucleotides agree with TRBD1. This CDR3 is built from 17 residues. J gave up 1 base and V 2 bases, and 8 bases lay outside the gene matches. Germline lookup yields CDR1 SGHKS and CDR2 YYEKEE (reference sequence). The CDR3, as DNA: TGTGCCAGCAGCTTCACGAGACAGGGGGCGAAGAACACTGAAGCTTTCTTT. Protein sequence: CASSFTRQGAKNTEAFF.

The J gene is TRBJ1-2, the V gene TRBV5-1; D is possibly TRBD1 (5 bases). CDR3 length: 16 amino acids. Germline CDR1 SGHRS, CDR2 YFSETQ. Trimming pared 1 base from V and 8 bases from J, leaving 21 bases between. The CDR3 DNA reads TGCGCCAGCAGCTTGAGTCGGGACTCCTACTACCAAGGCTACACCTTC. Protein sequence: CASSLSRDSYYQGYTF. The full variable domain, its missing parts supplied by reference TRBV5-1 and TRBJ1-2, is KAGVTQTPRYLIKTRGQQVTLSCSPISGHRSVSWYQQTPGQGLQFLFEYFSETQRNKGNFPGRFSGRQFSNSRSEMNVSTLELGDSALYLCASSLSRDSYYQGYTFGSGTRLTVV.

The chain recombines TRBV2 with TRBJ2-2; tentatively, D is TRBD2 (6 bases). CDR1 and CDR2 from the germline V gene are SNHLY and FYNNEI. This CDR3 region has 19 residues. V was shortened by 8 bases and J by 4 bases, with 29 bases between the two germline ends. This chain's CDR3 is CASGIPRSGTQGSTGELFF. Here the CDR3 DNA reads TGTGCCAGCGGAATCCCCCGATCCGGGACTCAGGGTAGCACCGGGGAGCTGTTTTTT.

Comment on this clone: Distinct nucleotide sequences in the sample also encode this CDR3. This rearrangement joins TRBV27 to TRBJ2-7, with 8 bases aligning to TRBD1. This CDR3 spans 17 amino acids. V dropped 6 bases and J dropped 2; count of bases not matched to a gene: 15. Germline V gives CDR1 MNHEY, CDR2 SMNVEV (reference sequence). The CDR3 sequence: CASSHLAGTGFPYEQYF. The CDR3, as DNA: TGTGCCAGCAGCCACCTGGCCGGGACAGGTTTCCCCTACGAGCAGTACTTC.

The chain recombines TRBV7-9 with TRBJ2-7; D unclear. Per germline, CDR1 SEHNR and CDR2 FQNEAQ (reference sequence). V lost 9 bases, J lost 0 bases, and 12 bases lay in between. The CDR3 length is 13 residues. CDR3 sequence reads: CASSPVSSYEQYF. CDR3 in DNA: TGTGCCAGTTCTCCGGTAAGCTCCTACGAGCAGTACTTC.

The chain joins TRBV11-1 to TRBJ2-2, with D possibly TRBD2 on 6 matching bases. V was pared by 5 bases and J by 4 bases, with 14 bases between. Germline CDR1 and CDR2: SGHAT and FQDESV (reference sequence). CDR3 length: 15 residues. DNA of the CDR3: TGTGCCAGCAGCCCAGGGTGGGGACTCACCGGGGAGCTGTTTTTT. Translating it yields CASSPGWGLTGELFF.

By share, this clone ranks as medium-sized (0.01 to 0.1%). The rearrangement uses TRBV28 and TRBJ2-1; 8 bases are a match to TRBD1. Germline CDR1 reads MDHEN; CDR2 reads SYDVKM. The length of the CDR3 is 13 residues. Trimming removed 3 bases from V and 10 bases from J; junction bases left unmatched: 5. The DNA of the CDR3 is TGTGCCAGCAGTTTGGCACGGACAGGGGAGCAGTTCTTC. Translation gives CASSLARTGEQFF.

The chain combines TRBV28 with TRBJ2-1, with 12 bases fitting TRBD2. Looked up from germline, CDR1 is MDHEN and CDR2 is SYDVKM. The CDR3 is 16 amino acids. Trimming took 6 bases from V and 2 from J; bases not matched to a gene: 5. As DNA, the CDR3 is TGTGCCAGCAGAGAACTAGCGGGAGGCACCTACAATGAGCAGTTCTTC. Its protein product is CASRELAGGTYNEQFF.

The chain recombines TRBV2 with TRBJ2-1; 14 bases line up with TRBD2. This CDR3 contains 18 residues. Germline lookup yields CDR1 SNHLY and CDR2 FYNNEI. V shed 6 bases and J 2 bases; nucleotides not matched to a gene: 9. As DNA, the CDR3 is TGTGCCAGCAGACCGGGACTAGCGGGAGAGGTCGCCTACAATGAGCAGTTCTTC. Its protein product is CASRPGLAGEVAYNEQFF.

This chain connects TRBV28 to TRBJ2-1; D unclear. The germline V and J ends were trimmed by 1 base and 7 bases, with 5 bases remaining between them. Germline V gene sequence: CDR1 MDHEN, CDR2 SYDVKM. The CDR3 has 12 amino acids. The CDR3 here is CASSLSGNEQFF. CDR3 nucleotides: TGTGCCAGCAGTTTATCCGGGAATGAGCAGTTCTTC.